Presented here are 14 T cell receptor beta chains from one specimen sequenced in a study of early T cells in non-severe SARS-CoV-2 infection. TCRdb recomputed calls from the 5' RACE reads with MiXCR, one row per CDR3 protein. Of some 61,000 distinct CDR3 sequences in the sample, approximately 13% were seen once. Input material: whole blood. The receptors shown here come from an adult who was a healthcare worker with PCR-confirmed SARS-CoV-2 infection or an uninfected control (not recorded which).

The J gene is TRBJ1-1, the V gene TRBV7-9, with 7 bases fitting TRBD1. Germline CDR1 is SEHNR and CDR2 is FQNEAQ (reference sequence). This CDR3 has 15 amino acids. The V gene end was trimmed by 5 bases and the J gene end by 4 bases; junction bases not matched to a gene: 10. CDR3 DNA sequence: TGTGCCAGCAGCGCCGACAGGGACGGGAGCACTGAAGCTTTCTTT. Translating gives CASSADRDGSTEAFF.

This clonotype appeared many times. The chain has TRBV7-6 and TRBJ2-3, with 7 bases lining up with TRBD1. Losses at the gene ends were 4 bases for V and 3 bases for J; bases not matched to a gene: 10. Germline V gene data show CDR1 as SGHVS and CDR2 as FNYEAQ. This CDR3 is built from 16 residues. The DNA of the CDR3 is TGTGCCAGCAGCTCCCCTCCGGGACAGAGGACAGATACGCAGTATTTT. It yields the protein CASSSPPGQRTDTQYF.

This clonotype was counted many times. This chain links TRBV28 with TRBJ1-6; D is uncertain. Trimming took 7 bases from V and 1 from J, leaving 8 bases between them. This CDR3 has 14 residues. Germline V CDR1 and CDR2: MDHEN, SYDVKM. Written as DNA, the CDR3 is TGTGCCAGCACCCAAGTGTCCTATAATTCACCCCTCCACTTT. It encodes CASTQVSYNSPLHF. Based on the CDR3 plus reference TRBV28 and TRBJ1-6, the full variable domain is DVKVTQSSRYLVKRTGEKVFLECVQDMDHENMFWYRQDPGLGLRLIYFSYDVKMKEKGDIPEGYSVSREKKERFSLILESASTNQTSMYLCASTQVSYNSPLHFGNGTRLTVT.

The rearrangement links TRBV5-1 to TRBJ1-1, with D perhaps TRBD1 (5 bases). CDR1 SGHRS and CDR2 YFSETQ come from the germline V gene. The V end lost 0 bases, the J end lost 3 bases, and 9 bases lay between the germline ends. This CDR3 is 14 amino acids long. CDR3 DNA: TGCGCCAGCAGCTTGGACACAGGATACACTGAAGCTTTCTTT. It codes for CASSLDTGYTEAFF.

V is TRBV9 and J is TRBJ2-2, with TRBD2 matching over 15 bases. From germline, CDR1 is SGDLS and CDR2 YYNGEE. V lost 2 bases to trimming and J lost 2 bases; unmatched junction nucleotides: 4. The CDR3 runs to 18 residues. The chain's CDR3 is CASSVGLAGGINTGELFF. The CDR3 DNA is TGTGCCAGCAGCGTTGGACTAGCGGGAGGGATCAACACCGGGGAGCTGTTTTTT.

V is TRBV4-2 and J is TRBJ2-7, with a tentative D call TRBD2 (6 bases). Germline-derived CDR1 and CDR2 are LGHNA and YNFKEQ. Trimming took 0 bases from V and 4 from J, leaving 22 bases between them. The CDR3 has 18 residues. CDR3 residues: CASSQDFTNMGGKYEQYF. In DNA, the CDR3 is TGTGCCAGCAGCCAAGATTTCACCAACATGGGAGGTAAATACGAGCAGTACTTC.

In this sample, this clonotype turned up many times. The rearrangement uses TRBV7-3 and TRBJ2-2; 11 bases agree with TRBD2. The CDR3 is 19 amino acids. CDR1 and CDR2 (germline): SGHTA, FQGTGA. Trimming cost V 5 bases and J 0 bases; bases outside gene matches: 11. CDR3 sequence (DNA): TGTGCCAGCAGCCCCGGGCGTGGTAGCGGGAGGGCGAACACCGGGGAGCTGTTTTTT. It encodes CASSPGRGSGRANTGELFF.

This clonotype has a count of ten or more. The CDR3 spells CAWTDSYEQYF. The CDR3 region has the DNA TGTGCCTGGACCGACTCCTACGAGCAGTACTTC. This chain connects TRBV30 to TRBJ2-7, with no clear D. V gave up 4 bases and J gave up 0 bases, with 4 bases separating them. The CDR3 sequence is 11 residues long. Germline assignment: CDR1 GTSNPN and CDR2 SVGIG (reference sequence).

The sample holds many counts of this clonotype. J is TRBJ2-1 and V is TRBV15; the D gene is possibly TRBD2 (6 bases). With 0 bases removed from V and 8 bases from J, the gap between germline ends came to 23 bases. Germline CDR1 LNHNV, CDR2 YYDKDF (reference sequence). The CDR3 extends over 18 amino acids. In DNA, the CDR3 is TGTGCCACCAGCAGAGATCTGTTGGCGGGGCCAGTGCCTGATGAGCAGTTCTTC. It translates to CATSRDLLAGPVPDEQFF.

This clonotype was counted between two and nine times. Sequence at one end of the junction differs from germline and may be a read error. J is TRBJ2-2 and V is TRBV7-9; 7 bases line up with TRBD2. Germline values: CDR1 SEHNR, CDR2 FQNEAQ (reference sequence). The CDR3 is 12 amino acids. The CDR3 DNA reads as TGTGCCAGCAGCCTACACCGGGAGGAGCTTTTTTTT. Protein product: CASSLHREELFF.

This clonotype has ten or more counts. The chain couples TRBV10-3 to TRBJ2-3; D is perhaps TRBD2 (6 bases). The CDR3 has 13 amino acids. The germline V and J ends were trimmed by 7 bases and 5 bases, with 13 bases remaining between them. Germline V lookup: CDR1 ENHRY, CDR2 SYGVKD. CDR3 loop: CAITGGPGDTQYF. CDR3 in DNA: TGTGCCATCACTGGAGGGCCGGGAGATACGCAGTATTTT.

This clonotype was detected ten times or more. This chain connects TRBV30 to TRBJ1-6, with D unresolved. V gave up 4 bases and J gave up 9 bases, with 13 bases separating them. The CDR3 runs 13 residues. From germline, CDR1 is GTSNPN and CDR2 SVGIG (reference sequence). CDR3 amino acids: CAWIARDPSPLHF. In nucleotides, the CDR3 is TGTGCCTGGATAGCTCGTGATCCTTCACCCCTCCACTTT.

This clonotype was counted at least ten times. The CDR3 is CASSFPSGGGTGELFF. CDR3 DNA sequence: TGTGCCAGCAGCTTCCCGTCCGGGGGAGGGACCGGGGAGCTGTTTTTT. The chain joins TRBV7-8 to TRBJ2-2, with 7 bases fitting TRBD2. V shed 3 bases and J 5 bases; nucleotides not matched to a gene: 9. Germline V gene data show CDR1 as SGHVS and CDR2 as FQNEAQ. The CDR3 sequence is 16 residues long.

CDR3 nucleotide sequence: TGTGCCACCAGGACAGGGTACAATGAGCAGTTCTTC. This codes for CATRTGYNEQFF. The J gene is TRBJ2-1, the V gene TRBV24-1, with 7 bases fitting TRBD1. There are 12 residues in the CDR3. Per germline, CDR1 KGHDR and CDR2 SFDVKD. The ends lost 7 bases at V and 4 bases at J; junction bases unmatched: 0.